The 32 T cell receptor beta chains below come from one sample, sequenced in a study of vaccination effects on CD4 cells after COVID-19. Following an approximately eleven-day culture, CD4+ T cells were purified. Antigens of these TCRs are unknown. Measured with immunoSEQ multiplex PCR; TCRdb has only the in-frame clones, and not every one. The data hold approximately 40,000 clones, with 82% observed a single time. The sample here was CD4+ T cells from PBMCs cultured without peptide, taken before COVID-19 vaccination. These receptors all come from a human donor who received a COVID-19 vaccine.

V gene TRBV7-9 combines with J gene TRBJ1-1; 9 bases are shared with TRBD1. This CDR3 contains 15 residues. Germline-derived CDR1 and CDR2 are SEHNR and FQNEAQ (reference sequence). With 4 bases clipped from V and 7 bases from J, the junction kept 10 bases outside the gene matches. The chain's CDR3 is CASSSGQGTRIEAFF. DNA of the CDR3: TGTGCCAGCAGCTCCGGACAGGGGACAAGGATTGAAGCTTTCTTT.

This clone was picked up one time. V is TRBV4-1 and J is TRBJ1-6; D may be TRBD1 (6 bases). CDR1 is MGHRA, CDR2 YSYEKL, per germline. This CDR3 comprises 17 residues. Trimming cost V 0 bases and J 2 bases, with 11 bases left between them. Written as DNA, the CDR3 is TGCGCCAGCAGCCAAGATCTTCGACAGGCCTATAATTCACCCCTCCACTTT. Amino acids: CASSQDLRQAYNSPLHF.

V gene TRBV29-1 combines with J gene TRBJ2-5; TRBD2 matches 8 bases. The CDR3 consists of 13 residues. Per the germline V gene, CDR1 is SQVTM and CDR2 is ANQGSEA. The J segment lost 5 bases and the V segment lost 4 bases, leaving 6 bases of the junction unmatched. The CDR3 spells CSVAGGRGETQYF. For the CDR3, the DNA is TGCAGCGTTGCGGGGGGGCGCGGGGAGACCCAGTACTTC.

The chain is built from TRBV6-1 and TRBJ1-1; no clear D. V was shortened by 2 bases and J by 2 bases, with 6 bases between the two germline ends. CDR3 length: 13 residues. Germline V gene sequence: CDR1 MNHNS, CDR2 SASEGT. This CDR3 reads CASSETSNTEAFF. In DNA form, the CDR3 reads TGTGCCAGCAGTGAAACAAGTAACACTGAAGCTTTCTTT.

This chain joins TRBV6-6 and TRBJ1-4; TRBD1 matches at 7 bases. The germline CDR1 and CDR2 sequences are MNHNY and SVGAGI (reference sequence). J gave up 7 bases and V 6 bases, and 8 bases lay outside the gene matches. This CDR3 region has 14 residues. The CDR3 is CASRTTGVGEKLFF. The CDR3 nucleotides are TGTGCCAGCAGAACCACAGGGGTGGGTGAAAAACTGTTTTTT.

This chain uses TRBV5-6 with TRBJ1-5, with D possibly matching TRBD1 (5 bases). CDR3 length equals 15 residues. The V end lost 1 base, the J end lost 1 base, and 9 bases lay between the germline ends. The germline V gene has CDR1 SGHDT and CDR2 YYEEEE. CDR3 sequence: CASSLRGTSNQPQHF. For the CDR3, the DNA is TGTGCCAGCAGCTTGCGAGGGACGAGCAATCAGCCCCAGCATTTT.

This clone showed up just once. This chain connects TRBV20-1 to TRBJ2-7; D may be TRBD1 (6 bases). Germline loops: CDR1 DFQATT, CDR2 SNEGSKA (reference sequence). The CDR3 totals 11 residues. Trimming left V 5 bases short and J 6 bases short, with 11 bases between. CDR3 in DNA: TGCAGTGCTGAATTAGGGGGCGAGCAGTACGTC. Its protein product is CSAELGGEQYV.

The chain joins TRBV28 to TRBJ2-7; 9 bases fit TRBD1. The CDR3 loop spans 15 amino acids. V lost 4 bases and J lost 4; bases outside the gene matches: 8. Germline assignment: CDR1 MDHEN and CDR2 SYDVKM. The CDR3 sequence is CASSSPGTGFYEQYV. The CDR3 coding sequence is TGTGCCAGCAGTTCCCCCGGGACAGGGTTTTACGAGCAGTACGTC.

V usage is TRBV30 and J usage is TRBJ1-3; TRBD1 matches at 7 bases. CDR3 length equals 16 residues. CDR1 GTSNPN and CDR2 SVGIG come from the germline V gene (reference sequence). The ends lost 7 bases at V and 0 bases at J; junction bases unmatched: 12. This CDR3 is CASAGGQIISGNTIYF. The DNA of the CDR3 is TGTGCCTCCGCTGGGGGACAGATAATCTCTGGAAACACCATATATTTT.

The chain carries TRBV5-6 and TRBJ2-2; 9 bases align to TRBD1. Germline-derived CDR1 and CDR2 are SGHDT and YYEEEE. The CDR3 spans 15 residues. Trimming cost V 4 bases and J 4 bases; bases outside gene matches: 5. CDR3 DNA: TGTGCCAGCAGCGGCCGGGACAGGGCCACCGGGGAGCTGTTTTTT. Its translation: CASSGRDRATGELFF.

The chain is built from TRBV19 and TRBJ2-6, with D unclear. Trimming cost V 6 bases and J 2 bases, with 11 bases left between them. Germline CDR1 is LNHDA and CDR2 is SQIVND (reference sequence). The CDR3 is made up of 15 amino acids. CDR3 loop: CASSERAAGANVLTF. CDR3 DNA: TGTGCCAGTAGCGAAAGGGCGGCTGGGGCCAACGTCCTGACTTTC.

The genes are TRBV30 and TRBJ1-2; the D is unclear. In germline, CDR1 is GTSNPN, CDR2 SVGIG (reference sequence). The CDR3 consists of 13 residues. Between the trimmed V and J ends, which lost 5 bases and 3 bases, there was a span of 13 bases. The chain's CDR3 is CAWGRREHYGYTF. The CDR3 DNA is TGTGCCTGGGGTCGGAGGGAACACTATGGCTACACCTTC.

The chain combines TRBV6-2 or TRBV6-3 with TRBJ2-5; D not certain. V lost 0 bases and J 5 bases, leaving 10 bases between the germline ends. Looked up from germline, CDR1 is MNHEY and CDR2 is SVGEGT. The length of the CDR3 is 14 residues. For the CDR3, the DNA is TGTGCCAGCAGTTACTCGAGTCGTCTTGAGACCCAGTACTTC. Encoded protein: CASSYSSRLETQYF.

This clone was observed once. This chain uses TRBV3-1 (or the pseudogene TRBV3-2) with TRBJ2-1; D perhaps matches TRBD1 (6 bases). Trimming took 1 base from V and 9 from J, leaving 13 bases between them. CDR1 and CDR2 (germline): LGHDT, YNNKEL (reference sequence). CDR3 size: 14 residues. The CDR3 protein is CASSQAAGVFEQFF. The CDR3 DNA is TGTGCCAGCAGCCAAGCGGCAGGGGTGTTTGAGCAGTTCTTC.

This rearrangement joins TRBV6-1 to TRBJ2-7; 8 positions match TRBD1. CDR3 length: 16 amino acids. From germline, CDR1 is MNHNS and CDR2 SASEGT. The V and J ends lost 4 bases and 0 bases, in that order; junction bases with no gene match: 8. CDR3 DNA: TGTGCCAGCAGTGCAGGACAGGGCGAAAGCTCCTACGAGCAGTACGTC. Amino acids: CASSAGQGESSYEQYV.

The chain joins TRBV4-2 to TRBJ2-3; 10 positions agree with TRBD2. The germline CDR1 and CDR2 sequences are LGHNA and YNFKEQ. The CDR3 is 16 amino acids. V shed 4 bases, J shed 3 bases, and the junction held 7 bases outside the gene matches. The CDR3 region has the DNA TGTGCCAGCAGCCCGATCTCTAGCGGGGGAACAGATACGCAGTATTTT. This translates into CASSPISSGGTDTQYF.

J is TRBJ1-6 and V is TRBV5-1, with 7 positions matching TRBD1. This CDR3 has 15 residues. Germline-derived CDR1 and CDR2 are SGHRS and YFSETQ. The V gene end was trimmed by 4 bases and the J gene end by 7 bases; junction bases not matched to a gene: 8. CDR3 nucleotide sequence: TGCGCCAGCAGCCCGCTGGACAGGAACAATTCACCCCTCCACTTT. It yields the protein CASSPLDRNNSPLHF.

This chain joins TRBV5-4 and TRBJ2-5, with 7 bases identical to TRBD1. CDR1 and CDR2 (germline): SGHNT, YYREEE (reference sequence). There are 13 residues in the CDR3. The ends lost 4 bases at V and 3 bases at J; junction bases unmatched: 3. CDR3 nucleotide sequence: TGTGCCAGCAGCGAGGGACAGAAAGAGACCCAGTACTTC. Protein sequence: CASSEGQKETQYF.

V and J are TRBV24-1 and TRBJ1-2; D possibly corresponds to TRBD1 (5 bases). The germline CDR1 and CDR2 sequences are KGHDR and SFDVKD. The CDR3 loop spans 12 amino acids. V lost 7 bases to trimming and J lost 2 bases, with 7 bases between them. The CDR3 loop reads CATRGANYGYTF. CDR3 bases: TGTGCCACCAGAGGGGCCAACTATGGCTACACCTTC.

This chain connects TRBV4-1 to TRBJ2-2; 11 nucleotides align to TRBD2. Per the germline V gene, CDR1 is MGHRA and CDR2 is YSYEKL. The V gene end was trimmed by 2 bases and the J gene end by 5 bases; junction bases not matched to a gene: 13. The CDR3 is 19 residues long. The CDR3, as DNA: TGCGCCAGCAGCCAAAGGGTTAGCGGGGGGGCCGAATGGACCGGGGAGCTGTTTTTT. Amino acids: CASSQRVSGGAEWTGELFF.

The rearrangement links TRBV5-8 to TRBJ1-2; D remains ambiguous. The germline gives CDR1 SGHTS, CDR2 YDEGEE. V lost 0 bases and J lost 4, with 13 bases in between. The CDR3 consists of 15 residues. Written as DNA, the CDR3 is TGTGCCAGCAGCTTGGGATCACCGCGAGGCTATGGCTACACCTTC. Its translation is CASSLGSPRGYGYTF. Full variable domain (rest looked up from reference TRBV5-8 and TRBJ1-2): EAGVTQSPTHLIKTRGQQATLRCSPISGHTSVYWYQQALGLGLQFLLWYDEGEERNRGNFPPRFSGRQFPNYSSELNVNALELEDSALYLCASSLGSPRGYGYTFGSGTRLTVV.

The table lists this clone with a few counts. The V call is TRBV2, the J call TRBJ2-5, with 9 bases fitting TRBD1. V lost 10 bases, J lost 3 bases, and 6 bases stayed unmatched. The CDR3 sequence is 13 residues long. Per germline, CDR1 SNHLY and CDR2 FYNNEI. The CDR3 loop reads CATGGTGKETQYF. The CDR3 coding sequence is TGTGCCACCGGTGGGACAGGGAAAGAGACCCAGTACTTC.

V usage is TRBV5-1 and J usage is TRBJ2-7; TRBD1 aligns across 8 bases. CDR3 length: 15 residues. V trimming: 4 bases; J trimming: 6 bases; junction bases outside the gene matches: 12. Germline CDR1 SGHRS, CDR2 YFSETQ. The CDR3: CASSGGQGQPAEQYV. The CDR3 DNA sequence: TGCGCCAGCAGCGGAGGACAGGGACAGCCGGCCGAGCAGTACGTC.

This chain links TRBV4-1 with TRBJ2-3, with D uncertain. Trimming removed 1 base at V and 6 bases at J, with 14 bases between. Germline CDR1 MGHRA, CDR2 YSYEKL. This CDR3 has 15 residues. CDR3 bases: TGCGCCAGCAGCCAAGTATGGAGCCGAGAGGATACGCAGTATTTT. This translates into CASSQVWSREDTQYF.

This rearrangement joins TRBV5-1 to TRBJ2-2; D may be TRBD1 (6 bases). The CDR3 consists of 13 residues. V shed 4 bases and J shed 6 bases, with 10 bases lying between them. In germline, CDR1 is SGHRS, CDR2 YFSETQ. CDR3 protein: CASSKGDPGELFF. The CDR3 region has the DNA TGCGCCAGCAGCAAGGGGGACCCCGGGGAGCTGTTTTTT.

This CDR3 reads CAIIREPYEQYV. CDR3 DNA: TGTGCCATCATTCGGGAACCCTACGAGCAGTACGTC. The genes are TRBV10-3 and TRBJ2-7, with D possibly TRBD2 on 5 matching bases. CDR1 is ENHRY, CDR2 SYGVKD, per germline. The CDR3 is 12 residues long. Trimming left V 7 bases short and J 2 bases short, with 9 bases between.

The chain uses TRBV14 and TRBJ2-3; the D gene is possibly TRBD1 (6 bases). The ends were cut back, 4 bases at V and 6 bases at J, with 14 bases in the middle. Germline assignment: CDR1 SGHDN and CDR2 FVKESK. The length of the CDR3 is 14 residues. CDR3: CASSRWGQGDTQYF. CDR3 DNA sequence: TGTGCCAGCAGCCGCTGGGGCCAGGGGGATACGCAGTATTTT. Supplemented by reference TRBV14 and TRBJ2-3, the full variable domain reads EAGVTQFPSHSVIEKGQTVTLRCDPISGHDNLYWYRRVMGKEIKFLLHFVKESKQDESGMPNNRFLAERTGGTYSTLKVQPAELEDSGVYFCASSRWGQGDTQYFGPGTRLTVL.

The rearrangement uses TRBV2 and TRBJ2-5; 14 bases fit TRBD2. This CDR3 contains 20 residues. The junction had 15 bases not matched to a gene; V was cut back by 3 bases and J by 3 bases. The germline V gene encodes CDR1 SNHLY and CDR2 FYNNEI. The CDR3: CASSEFARTGTSGRKETQYF. In DNA, the CDR3 is TGTGCCAGCAGTGAGTTCGCCAGGACCGGGACTAGCGGGAGAAAAGAGACCCAGTACTTC. Filled out from reference TRBV2 and TRBJ2-5, the complete variable domain reads EPEVTQTPSHQVTQMGQEVILRCVPISNHLYFYWYRQILGQKVEFLVSFYNNEISEKSEIFDDQFSVERPDGSNFTLKIRSTKLEDSAMYFCASSEFARTGTSGRKETQYFGPGTRLLVL.

The table lists this clone with a count of one. The rearrangement links TRBV3-1 (or the pseudogene TRBV3-2) to TRBJ2-1, with 9 bases lining up with TRBD1. This CDR3 contains 13 residues. The junction had 3 bases not matched to a gene; V was cut back by 4 bases and J by 8 bases. Germline V CDR1 and CDR2: LGHDT, YNNKEL (reference sequence). The CDR3 DNA sequence: TGTGCCAGCAGCCGGGGACAGGGCGATGAGCAGTTCTTC. As protein: CASSRGQGDEQFF.

J is TRBJ2-6 and V is TRBV5-1; D remains ambiguous. CDR1 and CDR2 from the germline V gene are SGHRS and YFSETQ. Between the trimmed V and J ends, which lost 4 bases and 1 base, there was a span of 12 bases. This CDR3 contains 16 residues. CDR3 in amino acids: CASSPVGDSGANVLTF. CDR3 sequence (DNA): TGCGCCAGCAGCCCGGTGGGTGATTCTGGGGCCAACGTCCTGACTTTC.

This sequence joins TRBV11-2 and TRBJ2-1; TRBD1 agrees at 8 bases. The V and J ends lost 1 base and 4 bases, in that order; junction bases with no gene match: 9. The germline gives CDR1 SGHAT, CDR2 FQNNGV. CDR3 length: 17 amino acids. The CDR3 DNA is TGTGCCAGCAGCTTAGCCCCTCCAGGGGGCCAATACAATGAGCAGTTCTTC. Encoded protein: CASSLAPPGGQYNEQFF. Full variable domain (rest looked up from reference TRBV11-2 and TRBJ2-1): EAGVAQSPRYKIIEKRQSVAFWCNPISGHATLYWYQQILGQGPKLLIQFQNNGVVDDSQLPKDRFSAERLKGVDSTLKIQPAKLEDSAVYLCASSLAPPGGQYNEQFFGPGTRLTVL.

The chain links TRBV6-7 to TRBJ2-7, with 8 positions matching TRBD1. TRBV6-7 is classed as an ORF, of uncertain function. The CDR3 runs 19 residues. Losses at the gene ends were 2 bases for V and 0 bases for J; bases not matched to a gene: 15. CDR3 amino acids: CASSYLVGQGKRSSYEQYV. The CDR3 region has the DNA TGTGCCAGCAGTTACCTTGTTGGACAGGGTAAGAGAAGCTCCTACGAGCAGTACGTC.